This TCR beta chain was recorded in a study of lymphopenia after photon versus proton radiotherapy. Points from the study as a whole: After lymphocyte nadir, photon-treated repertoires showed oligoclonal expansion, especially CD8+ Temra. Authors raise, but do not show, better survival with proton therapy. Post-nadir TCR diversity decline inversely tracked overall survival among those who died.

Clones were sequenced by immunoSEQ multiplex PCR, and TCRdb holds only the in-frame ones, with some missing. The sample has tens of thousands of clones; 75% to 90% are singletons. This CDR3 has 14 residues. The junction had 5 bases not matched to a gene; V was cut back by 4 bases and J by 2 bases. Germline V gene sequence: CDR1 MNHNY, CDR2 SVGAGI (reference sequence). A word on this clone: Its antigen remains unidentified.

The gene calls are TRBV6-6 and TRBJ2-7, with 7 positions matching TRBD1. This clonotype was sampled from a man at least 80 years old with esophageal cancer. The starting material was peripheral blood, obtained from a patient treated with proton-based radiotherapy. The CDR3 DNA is TGTGCCAGCAGTTCCTTAGGACAGGCCTACGAGCAGTACTTC. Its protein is CASSSLGQAYEQYF.